The 7 T cell receptor beta chains given below trace back to one sample, sequenced in a study of OX40 agonist ivuxolimab in advanced cancers. Using immunoSEQ multiplex PCR, the repertoire was profiled, and TCRdb retains in-frame clones only, with some absent. The table lists under 15,000 clones, about 81% of them singletons. The sample in question was CD4+ or CD8+ T cells sorted from blood, obtained in a trial of the OX40 agonist ivuxolimab. These TCRs come from an adult with an advanced solid tumor such as melanoma, head and neck, liver or kidney cancer.

This clone has just one count. The chain combines TRBV7-2 with TRBJ2-7; 10 nucleotides line up with TRBD2. After removal of 1 base from V and 5 bases from J, the junction contained 2 bases not matched to a gene. The CDR3 sequence is 14 residues long. Germline loops: CDR1 SGHTA, CDR2 FQGNSA. The CDR3 sequence: CASSLVTSGNEQYF. CDR3 DNA sequence: TGTGCCAGCAGCTTAGTTACTAGCGGGAACGAGCAGTACTTC.

This chain links TRBV11-2 with TRBJ1-1; TRBD1 might be the D (5 bases). V was trimmed by 0 bases and J by 6 bases, leaving 17 bases between them. CDR3 length: 16 residues. CDR1 and CDR2 from the germline V gene are SGHAT and FQNNGV. Here the CDR3 DNA reads TGTGCCAGCAGCTTAGATTATTGGGGCGAGACCGCTGAAGCTTTCTTT. Its protein product is CASSLDYWGETAEAFF.

The rearrangement links TRBV27 to TRBJ2-1; 14 nucleotides align to TRBD2. The length of the CDR3 is 20 residues. Trimming cost V 4 bases and J 3 bases; bases outside gene matches: 14. Germline assignment: CDR1 MNHEY and CDR2 SMNVEV (reference sequence). The CDR3 protein is CASSSPGLAGEFANYNEQFF. The CDR3 DNA reads as TGTGCCAGCAGTTCCCCGGGACTAGCGGGAGAGTTTGCCAACTACAATGAGCAGTTCTTC.

This chain connects TRBV10-3 to TRBJ2-7; 8 nucleotides line up with TRBD2. CDR3 length equals 17 residues. V lost 0 bases and J lost 3; bases outside the gene matches: 10. From germline, CDR1 is ENHRY and CDR2 SYGVKD. CDR3 DNA: TGTGCCATCAGTGAGTCATTAGGCCAGCGGGGGAACTACGAGCAGTACTTC. Protein: CAISESLGQRGNYEQYF.

Only a few counts were recorded for this clone. The chain recombines TRBV7-2 with TRBJ1-1; 9 bases line up with TRBD1. The CDR3 runs to 15 residues. Germline CDR1 SGHTA, CDR2 FQGNSA. V dropped 5 bases and J dropped 4; count of bases not matched to a gene: 8. The CDR3: CASSRWDREGTEAFF. For the CDR3, the DNA is TGTGCCAGCAGCAGATGGGACAGGGAAGGCACTGAAGCTTTCTTT.

The DNA for the CDR3 is TGTGCCACCAGCAGAGAAGGGGTCAGGGCTGGGTGGGACCAAGAGACCCAGTACTTC. Translation gives CATSREGVRAGWDQETQYF. The chain employs TRBV15 and TRBJ2-5, with D tentatively TRBD1 (5 bases). The CDR3 runs to 19 residues. CDR1 is LNHNV and CDR2 is YYDKDF in the germline V gene (reference sequence). Trimming removed 0 bases at V and 0 bases at J, with 20 bases between.

The chain couples TRBV6-1 to TRBJ2-1; D may correspond to TRBD1 or TRBD2 (6 bases each). The CDR3 extends over 11 amino acids. V was cut by 7 bases and J by 9 bases, with 10 bases left in between. Looked up from germline, CDR1 is MNHNS and CDR2 is SASEGT. In DNA form, the CDR3 reads TGTGCCAGCATCGAGGGGGGTGAGCAGTTCTTC. Translating it yields CASIEGGEQFF.